This TCR beta chain was documented in a study of blood T cell repertoires in COVID-19. As for the study in general: Whether acute or convalescent, the COVID-19 samples came from the United States, Italy and Spain. The cDNA or gDNA used as material had been derived from T cells, B-cell-depleted T cells, or PBMCs.

This clone turned up a few times. Produced via immunoSEQ multiplex PCR; TCRdb's table is partial and in-frame only. The sample contains about 260,000 clones, 86% of which appear only once. This CDR3 comprises 14 residues. The trim removed 6 bases at V and 10 bases at J, leaving 8 bases unmatched. From germline, CDR1 is MDHEN and CDR2 SYDVKM. Input material: PBMCs or T cells enriched from blood (not recorded which). V gene TRBV28 combines with J gene TRBJ1-6; 8 positions match TRBD1. The receptor was derived from a woman aged 50 to 65 who had recovered from COVID-19. The CDR3 DNA is TGTGCCAGCAGCACCGGGACAGGTTTCTCACCCCTCCACTTT. As protein: CASSTGTGFSPLHF.